This TCR beta chain was sequenced for a study of shared clonotypes between healthy human individuals. This CDR3 comprises 13 residues. V was clipped by 4 bases and J by 7 bases, with 11 bases between them. CDR1 is LGHNA, CDR2 YSLEER, per germline. Naive CD8 cells, CD45RO-negative and positively selected for CCR7, excluded terminally differentiated effector memory CD45RA+ cells. Once extracted for a subset, genomic DNA was divided evenly among several immunoSEQ plates. Using immunoSEQ multiplex PCR, the repertoire was profiled, and TCRdb retains in-frame clones only, with some absent. Among 1.5 million to 2.5 million clones, approximately 94% were seen once, and the ten largest hold approximately 1.2%.

V gene TRBV4-3 combines with J gene TRBJ2-1; tentatively, D is TRBD1 (6 bases). The origin of this receptor is a man aged 18 to 30 in good health. The specimen was naive CD8+ T cells sorted from blood. CDR3 sequence reads: CASSPNRENEQFF. In DNA form, the CDR3 reads TGCGCCAGCAGCCCAAACAGGGAAAATGAGCAGTTCTTC.